These 17 T cell receptor beta chains were sequenced from one sample in a study of T-cell reconstitution after alpha-beta-depleted transplantation in children. TCRbeta library construction was performed incorporating unique molecular identifiers. TCRdb called the PCR reads again in MiXCR, with one record for every CDR3 protein. The sample lists 200,000 to 300,000 distinct CDR3 sequences; about 25% were seen once. The specimen was PBMCs, collected before TCRalphabeta/CD19-depleted stem cell transplant. These receptors came from a girl aged 2-15 years with Fanconi anemia, due to receive a stem cell transplant.

This clonotype was picked up a small number of times. The gene calls are TRBV20-1 and TRBJ2-7; no reliable D call. The ends were cut back, 6 bases at V and 3 bases at J, with 18 bases in the middle. The germline V gene has CDR1 DFQATT and CDR2 SNEGSKA (reference sequence). This CDR3 has 14 amino acids. The CDR3 DNA reads as TGCAGTGCGGGCGGTAAGACTGAATTCTACGAGCAGTACTTC. It encodes CSAGGKTEFYEQYF.

This clonotype was seen only once. The V and J genes are TRBV5-1 and TRBJ1-5; the D gene is possibly TRBD1 (5 bases). Trimming cost V 0 bases and J 5 bases, with 9 bases left between them. Germline assignment: CDR1 SGHRS and CDR2 YFSETQ. CDR3 length: 14 residues. This CDR3 is CASSLDGRDQPQHF. The CDR3 region has the DNA TGCGCCAGCAGCTTGGATGGCAGGGATCAGCCCCAGCATTTT.

This clonotype has a count of ten or more. CDR3 protein: CASSPPGQAYPDTQYF. CDR3 in DNA: TGTGCCAGCTCACCACCGGGACAGGCGTATCCAGATACGCAGTATTTT. V is TRBV18 and J is TRBJ2-3, with 8 positions matching TRBD1. The CDR3 spans 16 residues. The trim removed 0 bases at V and 4 bases at J, leaving 6 bases unmatched. Per the germline V gene, CDR1 is KGHSH and CDR2 is LQKENI.

This clonotype was recorded many times. V gene TRBV7-2 combines with J gene TRBJ2-4; 8 nucleotides match TRBD2. The J segment lost 1 base and the V segment lost 4 bases, leaving 6 bases of the junction unmatched. The CDR3 contains 16 residues. Germline V gene data show CDR1 as SGHTA and CDR2 as FQGNSA. The CDR3: CASSWVAGWAKNIQYF. In nucleotides, the CDR3 is TGTGCCAGCAGCTGGGTAGCGGGATGGGCCAAAAACATTCAGTACTTC.

This clonotype was recorded many times. V gene TRBV11-2 combines with J gene TRBJ2-7; 8 nucleotides line up with TRBD2. The CDR3 loop spans 15 amino acids. CDR1 and CDR2 from the germline V gene are SGHAT and FQNNGV. V gave up 4 bases and J gave up 3 bases; unmatched junction bases: 8. The CDR3 loop is CASSYGLAEDYEQYF. The CDR3 DNA reads as TGTGCCAGCAGCTACGGACTAGCCGAAGACTACGAGCAGTACTTC. The full variable domain, completed using reference TRBV11-2 and TRBJ2-7, is EAGVAQSPRYKIIEKRQSVAFWCNPISGHATLYWYQQILGQGPKLLIQFQNNGVVDDSQLPKDRFSAERLKGVDSTLKIQPAKLEDSAVYLCASSYGLAEDYEQYFGPGTRLTVT.

This clonotype was recorded a few times. The rearrangement uses TRBV9 and TRBJ2-1, with D unresolved. Trimming removed 3 bases at V and 2 bases at J, with 15 bases between. Germline CDR1 SGDLS, CDR2 YYNGEE. The CDR3 is 16 amino acids. The CDR3 reads CASSGHQVRAYNEQFF. For the CDR3, the DNA is TGTGCCAGCAGCGGGCATCAGGTAAGGGCCTACAATGAGCAGTTCTTC.

This clonotype occurred a few times. V is TRBV20-1 and J is TRBJ1-2; 10 bases map to TRBD1. Trimming took 6 bases from V and 7 from J; bases not matched to a gene: 5. The CDR3 has 12 amino acids. Germline-derived CDR1 and CDR2 are DFQATT and SNEGSKA (reference sequence). The CDR3 DNA reads TGCAGTGCCCCGACAGGGGGCTCTGGCTACACCTTC. Translated: CSAPTGGSGYTF.

The V gene is TRBV7-3, the J gene TRBJ2-5, with D perhaps matching TRBD1 (6 bases). CDR1 and CDR2 from the germline V gene are SGHTA and FQGTGA. V shed 2 bases and J shed 0 bases, with 10 bases lying between them. CDR3 length equals 15 residues. CDR3 sequence (DNA): TGTGCCAGCAGCTTATCCCAGGGGAACCAAGAGACCCAGTACTTC. Its translation: CASSLSQGNQETQYF.

This clonotype was recorded at least ten times. V and J are TRBV10-3 and TRBJ2-1; either TRBD1 or TRBD2 may fit D (5 bases each). From germline, CDR1 is ENHRY and CDR2 SYGVKD. This CDR3 is built from 14 residues. The V and J ends lost 8 bases and 8 bases respectively, with 19 bases between them. This chain's CDR3 is CAIALAGLIDEQFF. DNA of the CDR3: TGTGCCATCGCCCTAGCAGGGTTGATCGATGAGCAGTTCTTC.

This clonotype was seen many times. The chain recombines TRBV9 with TRBJ2-3; D is unclear. The CDR3 contains 16 residues. The germline V gene has CDR1 SGDLS and CDR2 YYNGEE. The V gene lost 0 bases and the J gene lost 0 bases, with 11 bases spanning the gap. The CDR3 protein is CASSVDNDASTDTQYF. The CDR3 nucleotides are TGTGCCAGCAGCGTAGATAATGATGCTAGCACAGATACGCAGTATTTT.

This clonotype was counted between two and nine times. The rearrangement joins TRBV28 to TRBJ2-7, with 10 bases that match TRBD2. Germline CDR1 and CDR2: MDHEN and SYDVKM. This CDR3 has 16 amino acids. With V trimmed by 2 bases and J by 2 bases, 6 bases remained unmatched. The CDR3 sequence: CASSLIAGGLTYEQYF. DNA of the CDR3: TGTGCCAGCAGTTTAATAGCGGGAGGATTGACCTACGAGCAGTACTTC.

Only a few counts were recorded for this clonotype. V is TRBV27 and J is TRBJ2-7; D is possibly TRBD2 (7 bases). The germline V gene has CDR1 MNHEY and CDR2 SMNVEV (reference sequence). Trimming cost V 1 base and J 6 bases, with 13 bases left between them. This CDR3 has 14 residues. The chain's CDR3 is CASSLWGGAPEQYF. The CDR3 bases are TGTGCCAGCAGTTTATGGGGGGGGGCCCCCGAGCAGTACTTC.

This clonotype came up many times. J is TRBJ2-1 and V is TRBV5-5; D unresolved. Germline lookup yields CDR1 SGHKS and CDR2 YYEKEE (reference sequence). V was trimmed by 0 bases and J by 2 bases, leaving 9 bases between them. CDR3 length equals 15 residues. The CDR3 spells CASSLVARTYNEQFF. CDR3 DNA: TGTGCCAGCAGCTTGGTCGCTAGAACCTACAATGAGCAGTTCTTC.

This clonotype was observed a few times. The J gene is TRBJ2-7, the V gene TRBV20-1; tentatively, D is TRBD1 (6 bases). CDR1 DFQATT and CDR2 SNEGSKA come from the germline V gene (reference sequence). Trimming took off 7 bases at V and 3 bases at J, with 13 bases between the two ends. The CDR3 loop spans 12 amino acids. The CDR3 region has the DNA TGCAGTGGGGCGAGACAGGACTACGAGCAGTACTTC. As protein: CSGARQDYEQYF.

At least ten counts were recorded for this clonotype. The chain is built from TRBV12-3 or TRBV12-4 and TRBJ1-1; D remains unclear. Trimming left V 7 bases short and J 1 base short, with 10 bases between. The CDR3 runs to 13 residues. CDR3 sequence: CASTRWANTEAFF. The CDR3 region has the DNA TGTGCCAGCACGCGTTGGGCGAACACTGAAGCTTTCTTT.

The chain has TRBV7-6 and TRBJ2-3; D gene unclear. Germline V gene data show CDR1 as SGHVS and CDR2 as FNYEAQ. Trimming removed 2 bases at V and 2 bases at J, with 11 bases between. The CDR3 has 15 residues. The CDR3, as DNA: TGTGCCAGCAGCTTATTCAGTAGAGTCACAGATACGCAGTATTTT. Residues: CASSLFSRVTDTQYF.

This clonotype was counted only a few times. The CDR3 DNA is TGCAGCCGTTCGGGACAGGCTACTAACTATGGCTACACCTTC. Translation: CSRSGQATNYGYTF. The chain combines TRBV20-1 with TRBJ1-2, with TRBD1 matching 8 bases. The CDR3 totals 14 residues. Germline-derived CDR1 and CDR2 are DFQATT and SNEGSKA (reference sequence).